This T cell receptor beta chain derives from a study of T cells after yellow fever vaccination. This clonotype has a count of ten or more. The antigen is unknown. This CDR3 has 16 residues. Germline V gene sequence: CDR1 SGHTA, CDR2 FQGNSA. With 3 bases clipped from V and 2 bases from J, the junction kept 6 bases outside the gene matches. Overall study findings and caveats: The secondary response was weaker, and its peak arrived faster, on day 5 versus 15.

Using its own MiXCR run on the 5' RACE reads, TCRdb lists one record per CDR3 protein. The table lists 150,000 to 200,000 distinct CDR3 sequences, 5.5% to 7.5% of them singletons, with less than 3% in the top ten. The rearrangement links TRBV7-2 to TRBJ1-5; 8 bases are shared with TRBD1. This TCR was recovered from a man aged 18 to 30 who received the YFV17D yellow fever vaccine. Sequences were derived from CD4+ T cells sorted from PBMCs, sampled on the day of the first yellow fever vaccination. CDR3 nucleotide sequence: TGTGCCAGCAGCTTCGCAGGACAGGGAGGCAATCAGCCCCAGCATTTT. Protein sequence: CASSFAGQGGNQPQHF.